A single sample gave rise to the 3 T cell receptor beta chains below, sequenced in a study of blood T cell repertoires in COVID-19. Using immunoSEQ multiplex PCR, the repertoire was profiled, and TCRdb retains in-frame clones only, with some absent. The table records approximately 110,000 clones, roughly 80% of them present only once. The specimen was peripheral blood. All receptors derive from an elderly man with COVID-19, enrolled during active disease.

The chain employs TRBV24-1 and TRBJ2-1; 14 bases are shared with TRBD2. V lost 4 bases, J lost 9 bases, and 1 base stayed unmatched. Looked up from germline, CDR1 is KGHDR and CDR2 is SFDVKD. The CDR3 has 14 residues. The CDR3 protein is CATSDGLAGGEQFF. CDR3 coding DNA: TGTGCCACCAGTGACGGACTAGCGGGAGGTGAGCAGTTCTTC.

This clone was observed a few times. The chain combines TRBV6-2 or TRBV6-3 with TRBJ2-3; D remains unclear. V was trimmed by 0 bases and J by 4 bases, leaving 17 bases between them. The CDR3 consists of 17 residues. In germline, CDR1 is MNHEY, CDR2 SVGEGT. The CDR3, as DNA: TGTGCCAGCAGTTACTCCCCTGCATTTGTCCGCGCAGATACGCAGTATTTT. Encoded protein: CASSYSPAFVRADTQYF.

J is TRBJ1-2 and V is TRBV28, with 8 positions matching TRBD1. Germline trimming cut 5 bases from V and 3 bases from J; bases unmatched to any gene: 5. Germline V gene data show CDR1 as MDHEN and CDR2 as SYDVKM. The CDR3 covers 14 residues. The CDR3 is CASSPTGGYYGYTF. DNA for the CDR3: TGTGCCAGCAGTCCTACAGGGGGGTACTATGGCTACACCTTC.